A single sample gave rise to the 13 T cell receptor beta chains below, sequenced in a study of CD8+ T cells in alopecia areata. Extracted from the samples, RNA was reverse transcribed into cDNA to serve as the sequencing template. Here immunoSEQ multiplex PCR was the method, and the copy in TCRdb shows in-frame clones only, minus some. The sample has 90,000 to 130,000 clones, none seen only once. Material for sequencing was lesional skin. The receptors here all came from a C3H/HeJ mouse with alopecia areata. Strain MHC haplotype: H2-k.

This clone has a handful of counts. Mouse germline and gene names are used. The covered CDR3 bases are TGCACCTGCAGTGCAGTACAGCCTAGTCAAAAC. Protein sequence: CTCSAVQPSQN. The full CDR3 protein is CTCSAVQPSQNTLYF. The chain links TRBV1 to TRBJ2-4; D gene uncertain. The DNA ends 4 residues before the CDR3 does, and the rest of the CDR3 is filled in from the germline J gene. Trimming pared 1 base from V and 0 bases from J, leaving 8 bases between. The CDR3 is 15 residues long. Germline values: CDR1 NSQYPW, CDR2 LRSPGD (reference sequence).

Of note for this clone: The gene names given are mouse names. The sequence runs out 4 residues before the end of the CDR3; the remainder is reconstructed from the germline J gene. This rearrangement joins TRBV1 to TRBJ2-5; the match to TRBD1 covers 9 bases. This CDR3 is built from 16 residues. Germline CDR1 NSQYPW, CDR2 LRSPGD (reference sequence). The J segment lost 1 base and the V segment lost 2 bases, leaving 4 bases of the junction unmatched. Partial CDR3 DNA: TGCACCTGCAGTGCACCGACAGGGGGTGACCAAGAC. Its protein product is CTCSAPTGGDQD. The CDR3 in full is CTCSAPTGGDQDTQYF.

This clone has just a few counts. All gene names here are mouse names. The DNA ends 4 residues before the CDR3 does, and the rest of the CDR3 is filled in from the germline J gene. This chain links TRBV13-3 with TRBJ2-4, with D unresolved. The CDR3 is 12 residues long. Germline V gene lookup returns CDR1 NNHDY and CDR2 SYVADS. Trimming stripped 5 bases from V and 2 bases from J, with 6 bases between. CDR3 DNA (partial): TGTGCCAGCAGCCAGTATCAAAAC. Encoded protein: CASSQYQN. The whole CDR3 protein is CASSQYQNTLYF.

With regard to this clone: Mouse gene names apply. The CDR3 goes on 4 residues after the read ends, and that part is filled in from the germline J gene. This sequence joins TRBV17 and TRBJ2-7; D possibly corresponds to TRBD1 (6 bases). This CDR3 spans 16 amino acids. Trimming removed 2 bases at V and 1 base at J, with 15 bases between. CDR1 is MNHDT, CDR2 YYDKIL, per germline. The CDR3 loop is CASSRPPGQQSYEQYF. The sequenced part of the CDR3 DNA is TGTGCTAGCAGTAGACCTCCGGGACAACAATCCTAT.

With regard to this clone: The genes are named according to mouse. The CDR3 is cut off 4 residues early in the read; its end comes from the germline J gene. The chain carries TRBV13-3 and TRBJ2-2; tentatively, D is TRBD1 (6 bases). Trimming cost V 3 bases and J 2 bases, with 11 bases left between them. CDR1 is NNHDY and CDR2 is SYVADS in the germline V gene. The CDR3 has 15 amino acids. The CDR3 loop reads CASSGGTFNTGQLYF. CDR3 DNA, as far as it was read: TGTGCCAGCAGTGGCGGGACATTTAACACCGGG.

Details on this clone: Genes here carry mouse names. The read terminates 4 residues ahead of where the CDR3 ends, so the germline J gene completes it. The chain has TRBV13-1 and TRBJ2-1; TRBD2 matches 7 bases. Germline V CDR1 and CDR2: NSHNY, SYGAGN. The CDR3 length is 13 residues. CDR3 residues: CASSDLGGAEQFF. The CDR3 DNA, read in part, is TGTGCCAGCAGTGATTTGGGGGGAGCT.

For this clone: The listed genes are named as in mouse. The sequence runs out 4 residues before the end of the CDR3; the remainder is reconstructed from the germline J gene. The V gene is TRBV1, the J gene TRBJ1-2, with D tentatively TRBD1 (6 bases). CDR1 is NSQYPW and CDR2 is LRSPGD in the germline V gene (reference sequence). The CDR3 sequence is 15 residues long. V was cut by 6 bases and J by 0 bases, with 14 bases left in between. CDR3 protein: CTCRDRDIANSDYTF. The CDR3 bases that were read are TGCACCTGCAGGGACCGGGACATCGCAAACTCC.

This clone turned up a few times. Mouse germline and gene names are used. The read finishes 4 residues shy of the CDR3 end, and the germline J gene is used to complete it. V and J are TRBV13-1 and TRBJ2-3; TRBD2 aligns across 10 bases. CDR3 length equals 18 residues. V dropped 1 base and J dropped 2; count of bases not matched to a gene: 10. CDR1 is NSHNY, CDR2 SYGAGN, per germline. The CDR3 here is CASSDTAGGARFAETLYF. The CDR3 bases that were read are TGTGCCAGCAGTGATACGGCTGGGGGGGCGCGATTTGCAGAA.

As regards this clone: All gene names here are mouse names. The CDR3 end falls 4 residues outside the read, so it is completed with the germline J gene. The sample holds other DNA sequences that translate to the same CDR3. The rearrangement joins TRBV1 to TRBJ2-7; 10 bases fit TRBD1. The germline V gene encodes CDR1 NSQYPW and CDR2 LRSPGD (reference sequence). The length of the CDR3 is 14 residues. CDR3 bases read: TGCACCTGCAGTGGGACAGGGGGTTCTTAT. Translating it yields CTCSGTGGSY. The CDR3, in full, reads CTCSGTGGSYEQYF.

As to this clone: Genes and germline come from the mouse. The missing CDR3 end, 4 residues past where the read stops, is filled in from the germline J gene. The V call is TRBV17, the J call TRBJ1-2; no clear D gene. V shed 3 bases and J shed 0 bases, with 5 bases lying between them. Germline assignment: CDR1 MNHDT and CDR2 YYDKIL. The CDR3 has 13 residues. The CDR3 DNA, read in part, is TGTGCTAGCAGTAGTCGTGCAAACTCC. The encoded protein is CASSSRANS. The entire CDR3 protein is CASSSRANSDYTF.

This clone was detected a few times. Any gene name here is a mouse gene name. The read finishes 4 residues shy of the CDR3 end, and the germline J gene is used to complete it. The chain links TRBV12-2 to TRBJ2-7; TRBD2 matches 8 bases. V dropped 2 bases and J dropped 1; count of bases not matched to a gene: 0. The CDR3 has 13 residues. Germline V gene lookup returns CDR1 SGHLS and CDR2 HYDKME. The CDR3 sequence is CASSPGGSYEQYF. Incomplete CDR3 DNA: TGTGCCAGCTCTCCTGGGGGGTCCTAT. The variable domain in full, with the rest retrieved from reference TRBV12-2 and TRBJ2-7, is NSGVVQSPRYIIKGKGERSILKCIPISGHLSVAWYQQTQGQELKFFIQHYDKMERDKGNLPSRFSVQQFDDYHSEMNMSALELEDSAVYFCASSPGGSYEQYFGPGTRLTVL.

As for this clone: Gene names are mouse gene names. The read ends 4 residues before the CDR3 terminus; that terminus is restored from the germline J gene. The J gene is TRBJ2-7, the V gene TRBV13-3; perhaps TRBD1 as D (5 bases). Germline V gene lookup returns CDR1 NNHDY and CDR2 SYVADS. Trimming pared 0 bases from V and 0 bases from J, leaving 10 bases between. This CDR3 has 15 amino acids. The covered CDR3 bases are TGTGCCAGCAGTGATGGTCCGGACAACTCCTAT. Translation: CASSDGPDNSY. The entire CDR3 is CASSDGPDNSYEQYF.

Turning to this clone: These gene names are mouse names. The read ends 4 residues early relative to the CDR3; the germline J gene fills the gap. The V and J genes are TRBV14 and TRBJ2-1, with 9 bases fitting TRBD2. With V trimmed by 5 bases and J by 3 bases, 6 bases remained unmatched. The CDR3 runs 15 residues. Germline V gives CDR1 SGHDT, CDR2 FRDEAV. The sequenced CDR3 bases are TGTGCCAGCAGCACCGGACTGGGGAGCTATGCT. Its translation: CASSTGLGSYA. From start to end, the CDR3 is CASSTGLGSYAEQFF.